A single sample is the source of the 5 T cell receptor beta chains below, sequenced in a study of blood T cell repertoires in COVID-19. Sequencing used immunoSEQ multiplex PCR; TCRdb keeps in-frame clones, though not all of them. In the table there are more than 350,000 clones, 80% to 90% of which are singletons. Sequenced material: PBMCs or T cells enriched from blood (not recorded which). All receptors come from a man aged 18 to 30 who had recovered from COVID-19.

This clone has a handful of counts. This chain joins TRBV21-1 and TRBJ1-5. TRBV21-1 represents a pseudogene. CDR3 length equals 14 residues. This CDR3 reads CASSPTAGNQPQHF. Here the CDR3 DNA reads TGTGCCAGCAGCCCCACGGCGGGCAATCAGCCCCAGCATTTT.

The rearrangement joins TRBV7-2 to TRBJ2-7, with TRBD2 matching 10 bases. This CDR3 has 15 residues. Losses at the gene ends were 0 bases for V and 9 bases for J; bases not matched to a gene: 8. Germline CDR1 is SGHTA and CDR2 is FQGNSA. The CDR3 DNA sequence: TGTGCCAGCAGCTTAGCCAGCGGGAGGGCCGAGGTGCAGTACTTC. It encodes CASSLASGRAEVQYF.

The genes are TRBV5-1 and TRBJ2-2, with TRBD2 identical over 13 bases. The V gene's germline CDR1 is SGHRS and CDR2 YFSETQ. The V and J ends lost 3 bases and 6 bases, in that order; junction bases with no gene match: 8. This CDR3 contains 17 residues. The CDR3 DNA reads TGCGCCAGCAGCTCCCGACTAGCGGGGGGCTCTGCCGGGGAGCTGTTTTTT. Translated: CASSSRLAGGSAGELFF.

The V and J genes are TRBV19 and TRBJ1-2; 12 bases match TRBD1. The CDR3 loop spans 19 amino acids. Germline lookup yields CDR1 LNHDA and CDR2 SQIVND (reference sequence). V gave up 4 bases and J gave up 3 bases; unmatched junction bases: 15. For the CDR3, the DNA is TGTGCCAGTAGTAATCGAATCCGGGACAGGGGGCGCCGGGACTATGGCTACACCTTC. This translates into CASSNRIRDRGRRDYGYTF.

The genes are TRBV2 and TRBJ1-1; D is uncertain. The CDR3 runs to 12 residues. V dropped 8 bases and J dropped 0 bases, with 7 bases sitting between them. The germline CDR1 and CDR2 sequences are SNHLY and FYNNEI. CDR3 in DNA: TGTGCCAGCGGGCCGGTGAACACTGAAGCTTTCTTT. Amino acids: CASGPVNTEAFF.